Below are 2 T cell receptor beta chains sequenced from a single sample in a study of blood T cells in healthy people across ages. The use of a sample-barcoded 5' primer and a J-beta primer mix characterized a second PCR of about 7 to 12 cycles. TCRdb processed the 5' RACE reads anew with MiXCR; each CDR3 protein has one entry. The sample yields under 2 million distinct CDR3 sequences, about 31% seen once. Input material: blood. Receptors originate from a woman in her twenties or thirties in good health.

V and J are TRBV18 and TRBJ1-4, with D perhaps TRBD1 (5 bases). Germline loops: CDR1 KGHSH, CDR2 LQKENI. The CDR3 runs 14 residues. V lost 3 bases to trimming and J lost 8 bases, with 13 bases between them. The CDR3 loop reads CASSPPGPGEKLFF. CDR3 in DNA: TGTGCCAGCTCACCCCCGGGGCCGGGAGAAAAACTGTTTTTT.

The genes are TRBV11-2 and TRBJ2-1; maybe TRBD1 (6 bases). The V end lost 5 bases, the J end lost 6 bases, and 14 bases lay between the germline ends. CDR1 is SGHAT and CDR2 is FQNNGV in the germline V gene. This CDR3 has 14 amino acids. DNA of the CDR3: TGTGCCAGCAGCCTTGCAGGGGACGCCAATGAGCAGTTCTTC. It codes for CASSLAGDANEQFF. The whole variable domain, filled in from reference TRBV11-2 and TRBJ2-1, reads EAGVAQSPRYKIIEKRQSVAFWCNPISGHATLYWYQQILGQGPKLLIQFQNNGVVDDSQLPKDRFSAERLKGVDSTLKIQPAKLEDSAVYLCASSLAGDANEQFFGPGTRLTVL.